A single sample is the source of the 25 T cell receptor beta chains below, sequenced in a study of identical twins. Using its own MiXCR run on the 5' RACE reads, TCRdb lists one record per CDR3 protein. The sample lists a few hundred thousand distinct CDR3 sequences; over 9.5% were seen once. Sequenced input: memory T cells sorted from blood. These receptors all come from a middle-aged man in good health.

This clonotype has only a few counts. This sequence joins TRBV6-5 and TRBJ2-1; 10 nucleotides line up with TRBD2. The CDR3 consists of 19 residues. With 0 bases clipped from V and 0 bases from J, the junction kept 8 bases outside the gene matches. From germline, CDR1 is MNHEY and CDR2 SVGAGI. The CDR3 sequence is CASSYSSGLATSSYNEQFF. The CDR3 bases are TGTGCCAGCAGTTACTCATCGGGACTAGCGACGAGCTCCTACAATGAGCAGTTCTTC.

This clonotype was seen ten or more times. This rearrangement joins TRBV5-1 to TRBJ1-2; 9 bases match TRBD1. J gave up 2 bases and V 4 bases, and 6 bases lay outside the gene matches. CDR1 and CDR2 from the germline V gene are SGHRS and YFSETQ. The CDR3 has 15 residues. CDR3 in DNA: TGCGCCAGCAGCCGGGGACAGGGCCTGAACTATGGCTACACCTTC. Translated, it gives CASSRGQGLNYGYTF.

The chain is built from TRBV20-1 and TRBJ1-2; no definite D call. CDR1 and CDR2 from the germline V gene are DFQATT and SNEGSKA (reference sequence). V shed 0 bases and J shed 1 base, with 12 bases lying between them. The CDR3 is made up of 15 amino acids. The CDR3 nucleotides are TGCAGTGCTAGAGATCTCGCAGCGTATAACTATGGCTACACCTTC. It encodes CSARDLAAYNYGYTF.

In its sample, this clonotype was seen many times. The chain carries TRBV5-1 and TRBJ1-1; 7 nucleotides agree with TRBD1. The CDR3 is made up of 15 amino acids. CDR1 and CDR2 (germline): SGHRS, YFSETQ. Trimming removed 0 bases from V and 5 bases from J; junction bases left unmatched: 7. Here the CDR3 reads CASSLVQGKGTEAFF. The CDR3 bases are TGCGCCAGCAGCTTGGTACAGGGGAAGGGTACTGAAGCTTTCTTT.

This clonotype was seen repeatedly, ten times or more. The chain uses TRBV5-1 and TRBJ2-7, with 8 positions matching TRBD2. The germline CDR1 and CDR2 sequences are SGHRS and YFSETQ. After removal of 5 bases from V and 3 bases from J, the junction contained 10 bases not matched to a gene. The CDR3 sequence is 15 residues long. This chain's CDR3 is CASRPGLARIYEQYF. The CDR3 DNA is TGCGCCAGCAGGCCAGGACTAGCCCGGATCTACGAGCAGTACTTC.

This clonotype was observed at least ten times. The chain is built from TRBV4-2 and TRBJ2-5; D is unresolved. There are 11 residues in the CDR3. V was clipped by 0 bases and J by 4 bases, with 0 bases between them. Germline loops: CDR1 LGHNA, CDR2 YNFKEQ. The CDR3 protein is CASSQEETQYF. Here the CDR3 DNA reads TGTGCCAGCAGCCAAGAAGAGACCCAGTACTTC.

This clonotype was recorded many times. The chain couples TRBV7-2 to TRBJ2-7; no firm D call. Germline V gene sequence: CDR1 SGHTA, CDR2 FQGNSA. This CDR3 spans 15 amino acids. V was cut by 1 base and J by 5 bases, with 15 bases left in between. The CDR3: CASSLGQLRGDEQYF. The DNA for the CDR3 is TGTGCCAGCAGCTTAGGGCAGCTAAGAGGCGACGAGCAGTACTTC.

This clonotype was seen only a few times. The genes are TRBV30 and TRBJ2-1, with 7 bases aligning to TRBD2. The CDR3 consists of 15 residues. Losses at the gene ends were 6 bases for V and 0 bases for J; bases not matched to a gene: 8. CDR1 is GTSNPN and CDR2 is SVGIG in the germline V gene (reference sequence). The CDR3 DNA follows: TGTGCCTGTAAGCGGGGCCCCTCCTCCTACAATGAGCAGTTCTTC. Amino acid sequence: CACKRGPSSYNEQFF.

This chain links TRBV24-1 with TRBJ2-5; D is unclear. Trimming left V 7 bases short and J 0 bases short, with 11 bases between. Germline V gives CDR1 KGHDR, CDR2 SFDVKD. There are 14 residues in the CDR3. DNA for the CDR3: TGTGCCACCAGCGCGGACGGTCACCAAGAGACCCAGTACTTC. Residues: CATSADGHQETQYF.

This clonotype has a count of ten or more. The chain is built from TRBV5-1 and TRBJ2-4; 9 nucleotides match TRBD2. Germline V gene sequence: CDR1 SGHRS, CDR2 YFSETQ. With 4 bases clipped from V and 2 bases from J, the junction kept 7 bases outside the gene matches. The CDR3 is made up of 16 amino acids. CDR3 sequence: CASSAGLALTKNIQYF. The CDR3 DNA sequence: TGCGCCAGCAGCGCGGGACTAGCCCTAACCAAAAACATTCAGTACTTC. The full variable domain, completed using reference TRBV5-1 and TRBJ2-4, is KAGVTQTPRYLIKTRGQQVTLSCSPISGHRSVSWYQQTPGQGLQFLFEYFSETQRNKGNFPGRFSGRQFSNSRSEMNVSTLELGDSALYLCASSAGLALTKNIQYFGAGTRLSVL.

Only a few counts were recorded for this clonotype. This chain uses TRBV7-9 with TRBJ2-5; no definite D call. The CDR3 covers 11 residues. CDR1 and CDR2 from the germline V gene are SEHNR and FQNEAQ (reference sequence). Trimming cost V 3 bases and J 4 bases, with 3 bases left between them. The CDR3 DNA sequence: TGTGCCAGCAGCTTCGCAGAGACCCAGTACTTC. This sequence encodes CASSFAETQYF.

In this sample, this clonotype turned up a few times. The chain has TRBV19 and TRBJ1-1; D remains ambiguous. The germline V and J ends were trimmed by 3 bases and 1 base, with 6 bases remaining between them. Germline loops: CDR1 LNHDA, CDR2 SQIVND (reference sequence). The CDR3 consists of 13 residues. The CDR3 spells CASSMVGNTEAFF. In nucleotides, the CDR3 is TGTGCCAGTAGTATGGTCGGGAACACTGAAGCTTTCTTT.

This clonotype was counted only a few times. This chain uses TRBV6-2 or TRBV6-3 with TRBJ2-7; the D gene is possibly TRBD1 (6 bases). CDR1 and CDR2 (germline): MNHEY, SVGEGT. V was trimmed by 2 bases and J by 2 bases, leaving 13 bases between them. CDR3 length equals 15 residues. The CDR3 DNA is TGTGCCAGCAGTTACATCAGGGACATAGCCTACGAGCAGTACTTC. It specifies CASSYIRDIAYEQYF.

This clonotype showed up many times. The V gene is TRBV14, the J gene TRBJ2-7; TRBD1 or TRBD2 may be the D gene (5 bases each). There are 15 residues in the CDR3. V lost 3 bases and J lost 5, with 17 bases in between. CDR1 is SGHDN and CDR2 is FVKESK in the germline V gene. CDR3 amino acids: CASSQEVGNRNEQYF. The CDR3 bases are TGTGCCAGCAGCCAGGAGGTGGGCAACAGGAACGAGCAGTACTTC.

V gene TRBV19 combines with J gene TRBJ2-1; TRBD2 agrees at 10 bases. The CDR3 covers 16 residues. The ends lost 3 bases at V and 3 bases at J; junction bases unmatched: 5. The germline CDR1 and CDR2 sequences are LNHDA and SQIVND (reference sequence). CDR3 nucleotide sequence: TGTGCCAGTAGTATCTTCGGACTAGCGGTCTACAATGAGCAGTTCTTC. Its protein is CASSIFGLAVYNEQFF.

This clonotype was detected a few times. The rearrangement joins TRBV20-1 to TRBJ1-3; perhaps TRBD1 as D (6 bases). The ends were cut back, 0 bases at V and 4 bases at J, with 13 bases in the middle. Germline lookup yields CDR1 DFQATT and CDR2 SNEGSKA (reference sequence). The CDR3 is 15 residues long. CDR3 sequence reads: CSARDRGGSGNTIYF. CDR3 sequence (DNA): TGCAGTGCTAGAGACAGGGGAGGATCAGGAAACACCATATATTTT.

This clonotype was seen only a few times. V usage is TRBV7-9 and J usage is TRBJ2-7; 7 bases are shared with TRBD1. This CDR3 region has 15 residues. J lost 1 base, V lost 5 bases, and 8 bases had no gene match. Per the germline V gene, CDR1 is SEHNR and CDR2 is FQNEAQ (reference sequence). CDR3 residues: CASSPNPGGSYEQYF. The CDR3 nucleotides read TGTGCCAGCAGCCCGAATCCAGGGGGATCCTACGAGCAGTACTTC. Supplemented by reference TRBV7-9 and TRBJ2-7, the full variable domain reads DTGVSQNPRHKITKRGQNVTFRCDPISEHNRLYWYRQTLGQGPEFLTYFQNEAQLEKSRLLSDRFSAERPKGSFSTLEIQRTEQGDSAMYLCASSPNPGGSYEQYFGPGTRLTVT.

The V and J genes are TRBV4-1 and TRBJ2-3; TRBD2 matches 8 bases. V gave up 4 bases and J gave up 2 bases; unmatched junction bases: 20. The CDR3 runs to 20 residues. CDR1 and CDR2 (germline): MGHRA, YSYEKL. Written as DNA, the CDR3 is TGCGCCAGCAGCCGCCCGATGACTCCAACAGCGGGGGAGTTCACAGATACGCAGTATTTT. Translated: CASSRPMTPTAGEFTDTQYF.

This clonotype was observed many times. The CDR3 region has the DNA TGTGCCAGCAGGTCCGACGGTGGAAACACCATATATTTT. Translated: CASRSDGGNTIYF. V gene TRBV12-3 or TRBV12-4 combines with J gene TRBJ1-3, with D uncertain. Trimming cost V 6 bases and J 3 bases, with 9 bases left between them. This CDR3 is 13 amino acids long.

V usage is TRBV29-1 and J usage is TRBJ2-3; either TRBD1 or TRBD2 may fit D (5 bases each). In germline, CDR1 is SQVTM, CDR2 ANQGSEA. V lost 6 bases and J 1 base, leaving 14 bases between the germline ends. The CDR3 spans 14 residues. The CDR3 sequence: CSVELPGRTDTQYF. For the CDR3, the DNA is TGCAGCGTAGAGCTACCGGGGCGCACAGATACGCAGTATTTT.

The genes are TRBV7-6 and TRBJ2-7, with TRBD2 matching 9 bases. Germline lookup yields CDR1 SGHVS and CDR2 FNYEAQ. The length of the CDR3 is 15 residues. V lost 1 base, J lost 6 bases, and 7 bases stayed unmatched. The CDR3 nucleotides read TGTGCCAGCAGCTTAGTCGCGGGAGGGTTGGGCGAGCAGTACTTC. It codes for CASSLVAGGLGEQYF.

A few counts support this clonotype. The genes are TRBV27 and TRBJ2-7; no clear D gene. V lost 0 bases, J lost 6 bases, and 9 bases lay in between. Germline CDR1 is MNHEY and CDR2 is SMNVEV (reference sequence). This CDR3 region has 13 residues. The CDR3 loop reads CASSLSQSGEQYF. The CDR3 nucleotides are TGTGCCAGCAGTTTATCGCAGTCCGGCGAGCAGTACTTC.

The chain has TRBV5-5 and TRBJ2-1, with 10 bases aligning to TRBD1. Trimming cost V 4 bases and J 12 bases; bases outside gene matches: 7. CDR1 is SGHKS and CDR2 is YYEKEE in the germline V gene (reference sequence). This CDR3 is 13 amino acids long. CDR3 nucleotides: TGTGCCAGCAGCGGGACAGGGGTCGGGGTGCAGTTCTTC. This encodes CASSGTGVGVQFF. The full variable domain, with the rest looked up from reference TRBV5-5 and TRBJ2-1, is DAGVTQSPTHLIKTRGQQVTLRCSPISGHKSVSWYQQVLGQGPQFIFQYYEKEERGRGNFPDRFSARQFPNYSSELNVNALLLGDSALYLCASSGTGVGVQFFGPGTRLTVL.

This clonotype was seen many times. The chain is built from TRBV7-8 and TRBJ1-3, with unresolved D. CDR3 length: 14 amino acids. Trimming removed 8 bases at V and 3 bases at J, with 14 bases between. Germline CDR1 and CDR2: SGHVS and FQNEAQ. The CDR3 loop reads CASGFSLGGNTIYF. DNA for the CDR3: TGTGCCAGCGGTTTTTCTCTTGGTGGAAACACCATATATTTT.

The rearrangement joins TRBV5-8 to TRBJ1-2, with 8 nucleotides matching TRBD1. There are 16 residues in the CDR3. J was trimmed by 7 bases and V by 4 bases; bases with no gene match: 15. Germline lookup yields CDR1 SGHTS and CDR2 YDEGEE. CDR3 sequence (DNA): TGTGCCAGCAGCCACGGACAGGGAGGACTTTTGGGTGGCTACACCTTC. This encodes CASSHGQGGLLGGYTF. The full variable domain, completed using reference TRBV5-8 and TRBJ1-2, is EAGVTQSPTHLIKTRGQQATLRCSPISGHTSVYWYQQALGLGLQFLLWYDEGEERNRGNFPPRFSGRQFPNYSSELNVNALELEDSALYLCASSHGQGGLLGGYTFGSGTRLTVV.